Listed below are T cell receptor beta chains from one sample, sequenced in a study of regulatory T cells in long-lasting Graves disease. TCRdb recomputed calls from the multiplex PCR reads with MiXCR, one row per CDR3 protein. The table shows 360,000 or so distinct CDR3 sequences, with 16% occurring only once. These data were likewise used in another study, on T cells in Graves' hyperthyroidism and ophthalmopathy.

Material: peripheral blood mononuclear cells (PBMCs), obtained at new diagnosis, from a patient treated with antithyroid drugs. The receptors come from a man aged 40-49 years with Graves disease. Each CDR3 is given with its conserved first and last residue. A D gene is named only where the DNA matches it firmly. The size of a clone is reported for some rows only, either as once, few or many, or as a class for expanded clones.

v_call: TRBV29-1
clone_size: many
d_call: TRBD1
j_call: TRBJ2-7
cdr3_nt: TGCAGCGTGAGGACAGGGGATGGCTACGAGCAGTACTTC
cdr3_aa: CSVRTGDGYEQYF

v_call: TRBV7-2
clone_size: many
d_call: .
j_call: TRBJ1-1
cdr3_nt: TGTGCCAGCAGCTTAGCCGTGGGCCAGGGGAACACTGAAGCTTTCTTT
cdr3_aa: CASSLAVGQGNTEAFF

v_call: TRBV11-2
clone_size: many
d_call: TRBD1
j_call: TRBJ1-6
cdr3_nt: TGTGCCAGCAGCTCGATCGGTGGGAGGACAGGGGGTTCACCCCTCCACTTT
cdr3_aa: CASSSIGGRTGGSPLHF

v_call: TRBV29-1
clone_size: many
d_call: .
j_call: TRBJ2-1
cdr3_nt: TGCAGCGTTGCTTCAGAGCGGTCGGGTGAGCAGTTCTTC
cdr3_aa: CSVASERSGEQFF

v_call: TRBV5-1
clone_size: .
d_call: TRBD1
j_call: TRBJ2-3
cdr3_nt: TGCGCCAGCAGAATCGTGACAGGGGGCACAGATACGCAGTATTTT
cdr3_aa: CASRIVTGGTDTQYF

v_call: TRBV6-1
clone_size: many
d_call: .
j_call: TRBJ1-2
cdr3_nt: TGTGCCAGCAGGGAGGGGAGTTATGGCTACACCTTC
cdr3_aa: CASREGSYGYTF

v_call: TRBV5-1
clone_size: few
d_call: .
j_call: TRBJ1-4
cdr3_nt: TGCGCCAGCAGCTTGTACGGGGCTCGCGAAAAACTGTTTTTT
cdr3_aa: CASSLYGAREKLFF

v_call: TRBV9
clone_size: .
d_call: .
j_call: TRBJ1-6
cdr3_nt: TGTGCCAGCAGCGTATCCGGGGCCCCTAATTCACCCCTCCACTTT
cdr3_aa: CASSVSGAPNSPLHF

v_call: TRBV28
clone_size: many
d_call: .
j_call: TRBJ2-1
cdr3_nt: TGTGCCAGCAGTTTATGGACAGGCAGTAGGGTCTACAATGAGCAGTTCTTC
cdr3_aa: CASSLWTGSRVYNEQFF

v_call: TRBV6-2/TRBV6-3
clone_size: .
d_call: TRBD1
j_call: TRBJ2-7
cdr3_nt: TGTGCCAGCAGTTACCTCTACAGGGGCTCCTACGAGCAGTACTTC
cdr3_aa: CASSYLYRGSYEQYF

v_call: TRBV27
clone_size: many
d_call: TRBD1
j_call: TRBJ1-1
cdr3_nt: TGTGCCAGCAGTCCGATGGGACAGGCGAACACTGAAGCTTTCTTT
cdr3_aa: CASSPMGQANTEAFF

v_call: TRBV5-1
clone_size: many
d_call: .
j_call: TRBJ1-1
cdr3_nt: TGCGCCAGCAGCTTGTGGGGGAGGAACACTGAAGCTTTCTTT
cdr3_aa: CASSLWGRNTEAFF

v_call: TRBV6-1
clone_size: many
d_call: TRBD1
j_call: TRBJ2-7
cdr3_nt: TGTGCCAGCAGTGGATACGGGACAGGGAACTCCTACGAGCAGTACTTC
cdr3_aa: CASSGYGTGNSYEQYF

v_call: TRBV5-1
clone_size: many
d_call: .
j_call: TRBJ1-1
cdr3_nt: TGCGCCAGCAGCTTGGCCGAGCTGAACACTGAAGCTTTCTTT
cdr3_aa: CASSLAELNTEAFF

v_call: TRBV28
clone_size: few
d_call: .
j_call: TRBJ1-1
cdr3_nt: TGTGCCAGCAGTCGAGATAAGACAGATATGAACACTGAAGCTTTCTTT
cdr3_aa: CASSRDKTDMNTEAFF

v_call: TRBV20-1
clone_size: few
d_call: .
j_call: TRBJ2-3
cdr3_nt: TGCAGTGCTAGAGATCCCGTCTGGGGGACAGATACGCAGTATTTT
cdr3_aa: CSARDPVWGTDTQYF